This entry lists 26 T cell receptor beta chains sequenced from one sample in a study of T cells in Graves' hyperthyroidism and ophthalmopathy. Using RNA transcripts as the source, TCR beta CDR3 regions were amplified. The HTBI primer set was used in a first-round RT-PCR of the TCR CDR3. TCRdb re-derived calls from the multiplex PCR reads in MiXCR, one entry per CDR3 protein. Of 330,000 or so distinct CDR3 sequences listed, 15% to 20% were seen once; the top ten hold just under 40%. The sample comprised blood. These receptors all come from a man aged 45-60 years with Graves' ophthalmopathy.

This clonotype was observed a handful of times. The rearrangement links TRBV6-1 to TRBJ2-1; no reliable D call. Trimming removed 10 bases at V and 8 bases at J, with 12 bases between. Germline assignment: CDR1 MNHNS and CDR2 SASEGT. The CDR3 loop spans 11 amino acids. CDR3 nucleotide sequence: TGTGCCACCACCTCATTCCATGAGCAGTTCTTC. Amino acids: CATTSFHEQFF.

This clonotype was counted between two and nine times. The gene calls are TRBV2 and TRBJ2-4, with 14 bases fitting TRBD2. The ends lost 5 bases at V and 1 base at J; junction bases unmatched: 1. CDR1 is SNHLY, CDR2 FYNNEI, per germline. The CDR3 sequence is 16 residues long. The CDR3, as DNA: TGTGCCAGCAGTCGGACTAGCGGGAGGGCCAAAAACATTCAGTACTTC. Translation gives CASSRTSGRAKNIQYF.

V usage is TRBV28 and J usage is TRBJ2-3; 9 nucleotides agree with TRBD2. Germline assignment: CDR1 MDHEN and CDR2 SYDVKM. This CDR3 is 15 amino acids long. Trimming took 4 bases from V and 2 from J; bases not matched to a gene: 4. Here the CDR3 DNA reads TGTGCCAGCAGTTATAGCGGGAGACCCACAGATACGCAGTATTTT. As protein: CASSYSGRPTDTQYF.

This clonotype was recorded at least ten times. This chain links TRBV7-8 with TRBJ2-2; D remains ambiguous. Trimming removed 1 base at V and 1 base at J, with 7 bases between. This CDR3 is 15 amino acids long. The germline CDR1 and CDR2 sequences are SGHVS and FQNEAQ. The DNA of the CDR3 is TGTGCCAGCAGCTTAGTAAGAGGGAACACCGGGGAGCTGTTTTTT. It specifies CASSLVRGNTGELFF.

The table lists this clonotype with many counts. The chain is built from TRBV6-5 and TRBJ1-1; 8 bases are shared with TRBD1. This CDR3 is built from 17 residues. Germline CDR1 reads MNHEY; CDR2 reads SVGAGI. V gave up 2 bases and J gave up 6 bases; unmatched junction bases: 14. Written as DNA, the CDR3 is TGTGCCAGCAGTTACCGCTTTAGACAGGGGAGGGACGCTGAAGCTTTCTTT. The encoded protein is CASSYRFRQGRDAEAFF.

In this sample, this clonotype turned up many times. The gene calls are TRBV5-1 and TRBJ1-1; 10 bases fit TRBD1. The CDR3 totals 13 residues. Germline lookup yields CDR1 SGHRS and CDR2 YFSETQ. V dropped 3 bases and J dropped 6; count of bases not matched to a gene: 2. The CDR3, as DNA: TGCGCCAGCAGCTGGGACAGGGGAGCTGAAGCTTTCTTT. Encoded protein: CASSWDRGAEAFF.

The CDR3 here is CASSTNPGQGALRETQYF. DNA of the CDR3: TGTGCCAGCAGCACTAATCCGGGACAGGGGGCGCTACGGGAGACCCAGTACTTC. V and J are TRBV9 and TRBJ2-5; 12 bases line up with TRBD1. Germline-derived CDR1 and CDR2 are SGDLS and YYNGEE. Trimming cost V 4 bases and J 5 bases; bases outside gene matches: 15. The CDR3 runs to 18 residues. Supplemented by reference TRBV9 and TRBJ2-5, the full variable domain reads DSGVTQTPKHLITATGQRVTLRCSPRSGDLSVYWYQQSLDQGLQFLIQYYNGEERAKGNILERFSAQQFPDLHSELNLSSLELGDSALYFCASSTNPGQGALRETQYFGPGTRLLVL.

This clonotype appeared many times. The chain employs TRBV29-1 and TRBJ1-1; 8 bases match TRBD1. CDR1 SQVTM and CDR2 ANQGSEA come from the germline V gene. CDR3 length: 14 amino acids. Unmatched junction bases numbered 12, after V lost 7 bases and J lost 5 bases. The CDR3 here is CSGRQGNGRTEAFF. Here the CDR3 DNA reads TGCAGCGGAAGACAGGGGAATGGTCGGACTGAAGCTTTCTTT.

The chain uses TRBV5-1 and TRBJ2-7; 7 nucleotides line up with TRBD2. CDR3 size: 16 residues. Germline CDR1 SGHRS, CDR2 YFSETQ. V was clipped by 0 bases and J by 2 bases; unmatched bases: 8. CDR3 bases: TGCGCCAGCAGCTTGGGAGGGCTAGCGGATCCCTACGAGCAGTACTTC. Amino acids: CASSLGGLADPYEQYF.

V usage is TRBV27 and J usage is TRBJ1-5, with 7 positions matching TRBD1. Losses at the gene ends were 5 bases for V and 4 bases for J; bases not matched to a gene: 8. The CDR3 runs 15 residues. CDR1 and CDR2 from the germline V gene are MNHEY and SMNVEV (reference sequence). The CDR3 reads CASSVRQGGNQPQHF. Written as DNA, the CDR3 is TGTGCCAGCAGTGTTCGACAGGGCGGGAATCAGCCCCAGCATTTT.

This chain uses TRBV6-1 with TRBJ2-2, with D unclear. Germline loops: CDR1 MNHNS, CDR2 SASEGT. Between the trimmed V and J ends, which lost 7 bases and 5 bases, there was a span of 8 bases. CDR3 length: 12 residues. CDR3 sequence: CASNRVTGELFF. In DNA form, the CDR3 reads TGTGCCAGCAATAGGGTGACCGGGGAGCTGTTTTTT.

This clonotype was seen ten or more times. The chain employs TRBV28 and TRBJ2-1; TRBD2 aligns across 10 bases. The CDR3 loop spans 17 amino acids. Unmatched junction bases numbered 12, after V lost 3 bases and J lost 7 bases. Germline V gene sequence: CDR1 MDHEN, CDR2 SYDVKM. In DNA form, the CDR3 reads TGTGCCAGCAGTTTGGAGGAGGGACTAGCGTTAGGAAATGAGCAGTTCTTC. Translation gives CASSLEEGLALGNEQFF.

This clonotype was found a few times. The chain links TRBV20-1 to TRBJ2-3, with a tentative D call TRBD2 (5 bases). The CDR3 has 12 residues. With 5 bases removed from V and 4 bases from J, the gap between germline ends came to 10 bases. Germline CDR1 DFQATT, CDR2 SNEGSKA (reference sequence). The CDR3 loop is CSARTEADTQYF. In DNA, the CDR3 is TGCAGTGCTCGGACTGAGGCAGATACGCAGTATTTT.

The sample holds many counts of this clonotype. The chain links TRBV2 to TRBJ2-1; TRBD2 aligns across 10 bases. This CDR3 contains 14 residues. Per the germline V gene, CDR1 is SNHLY and CDR2 is FYNNEI. Germline trimming cut 9 bases from V and 6 bases from J; bases unmatched to any gene: 8. CDR3: CARERLAGSNEQFF. The CDR3, as DNA: TGTGCCAGAGAACGACTAGCGGGCTCCAATGAGCAGTTCTTC.

This clonotype was recorded at least ten times. J is TRBJ2-7 and V is TRBV6-2 or TRBV6-3, with 12 bases that match TRBD1. With 6 bases clipped from V and 6 bases from J, the junction kept 21 bases outside the gene matches. This CDR3 comprises 19 residues. Germline V gene lookup returns CDR1 MNHEY and CDR2 SVGEGT. DNA of the CDR3: TGTGCCAGCAGGAAAGGAGTGGGGAGACCGGGACAGGGGGCTTCCGAGCAGTACTTC. This sequence encodes CASRKGVGRPGQGASEQYF.

This clonotype was recorded a few times. This chain connects TRBV28 to TRBJ2-3; the match to TRBD1 covers 7 bases. The CDR3 runs to 15 residues. CDR1 is MDHEN, CDR2 SYDVKM, per germline. The V segment lost 2 bases and the J segment 6 bases; nucleotides outside the gene matches: 8. The CDR3 sequence: CASSLPGTVRDTQYF. The CDR3 coding sequence is TGTGCCAGCAGTTTACCCGGGACAGTGCGTGATACGCAGTATTTT.

This CDR3 reads CASSLLAGVTDTQYF. The CDR3 coding sequence is TGTGCCAGTAGTCTACTAGCGGGCGTCACAGATACGCAGTATTTT. This chain connects TRBV19 to TRBJ2-3; TRBD2 agrees at 9 bases. The CDR3 is 15 amino acids. Germline CDR1 reads LNHDA; CDR2 reads SQIVND (reference sequence). Trimming removed 5 bases from V and 2 bases from J; junction bases left unmatched: 5.

This sequence joins TRBV20-1 and TRBJ1-6, with D unclear. The CDR3 covers 15 residues. With 6 bases removed from V and 0 bases from J, the gap between germline ends came to 12 bases. CDR1 and CDR2 (germline): DFQATT, SNEGSKA (reference sequence). The CDR3 reads CSAKQISSYNSPLHF. The CDR3 nucleotides read TGCAGTGCCAAACAGATCAGCTCCTATAATTCACCCCTCCACTTT.

At least ten counts were recorded for this clonotype. This rearrangement joins TRBV30 to TRBJ1-6; D gene uncertain. The CDR3 is 14 amino acids. Trimming stripped 5 bases from V and 8 bases from J, with 16 bases between. Per the germline V gene, CDR1 is GTSNPN and CDR2 is SVGIG (reference sequence). CDR3 sequence: CAWLSEGRHSPLHF. CDR3 sequence (DNA): TGTGCCTGGTTGTCGGAGGGTAGGCATTCACCCCTCCACTTT.

This clonotype was recorded at least ten times. This chain uses TRBV12-3 or TRBV12-4 with TRBJ2-3, with 9 bases that match TRBD2. This CDR3 contains 15 residues. V trimming: 3 bases; J trimming: 3 bases; junction bases outside the gene matches: 4. DNA for the CDR3: TGTGCCAGCAGTTTTGGGAGCGGGAGGACAGATACGCAGTATTTT. Translating it yields CASSFGSGRTDTQYF.

In DNA form, the CDR3 reads TGTGCCAGCAGCTCATTAGCGGGAGGGCCAATAGATACGCAGTATTTT. Amino acid sequence: CASSSLAGGPIDTQYF. The J gene is TRBJ2-3, the V gene TRBV7-9, with 11 bases aligning to TRBD2. Germline V gene data show CDR1 as SEHNR and CDR2 as FQNEAQ (reference sequence). After removal of 4 bases from V and 5 bases from J, the junction contained 8 bases not matched to a gene. The CDR3 contains 16 residues.

The V and J genes are TRBV27 and TRBJ2-7, with 10 bases matching TRBD2. J lost 1 base, V lost 2 bases, and 8 bases had no gene match. CDR3 size: 17 residues. From germline, CDR1 is MNHEY and CDR2 SMNVEV (reference sequence). The CDR3 bases are TGTGCCAGCAGTTTAAAAGCGGGAGGGACCGGTTCCTACGAGCAGTACTTC. The encoded protein is CASSLKAGGTGSYEQYF.

V and J are TRBV5-1 and TRBJ1-3; maybe TRBD1 (6 bases). V gave up 4 bases and J gave up 0 bases, with 11 bases separating them. The CDR3 runs to 15 residues. Germline values: CDR1 SGHRS, CDR2 YFSETQ. In DNA, the CDR3 is TGCGCCAGCAGCCCGGACAGCGACTCTGGAAACACCATATATTTT. The encoded protein is CASSPDSDSGNTIYF.

Many counts were recorded for this clonotype. This rearrangement joins TRBV20-1 to TRBJ2-7, with 12 positions matching TRBD2. Looked up from germline, CDR1 is DFQATT and CDR2 is SNEGSKA (reference sequence). The ends lost 6 bases at V and 0 bases at J; junction bases unmatched: 3. The CDR3 length is 14 residues. This chain's CDR3 is CSASGLAGSYEQYF. DNA for the CDR3: TGCAGTGCCTCGGGACTAGCGGGCTCCTACGAGCAGTACTTC.

The chain is built from TRBV2 and TRBJ2-1; TRBD2 agrees at 11 bases. The V gene's germline CDR1 is SNHLY and CDR2 FYNNEI. V trimming: 8 bases; J trimming: 0 bases; junction bases outside the gene matches: 18. The CDR3 has 20 amino acids. CDR3 residues: CASSPRKVAGGRSSYNEQFF. The CDR3 DNA follows: TGTGCCAGCTCACCACGGAAGGTAGCGGGAGGGCGGAGCTCCTACAATGAGCAGTTCTTC.

The CDR3 loop reads CASSDPQGLAGVEQYF. The CDR3 nucleotides read TGCGCCAGCAGTGACCCGCAGGGACTAGCGGGAGTCGAGCAGTACTTC. The V gene is TRBV10-2, the J gene TRBJ2-7; 14 positions match TRBD2. The ends lost 3 bases at V and 6 bases at J; junction bases unmatched: 7. The CDR3 loop spans 16 amino acids. CDR1 and CDR2 from the germline V gene are WSHSY and SAAADI.